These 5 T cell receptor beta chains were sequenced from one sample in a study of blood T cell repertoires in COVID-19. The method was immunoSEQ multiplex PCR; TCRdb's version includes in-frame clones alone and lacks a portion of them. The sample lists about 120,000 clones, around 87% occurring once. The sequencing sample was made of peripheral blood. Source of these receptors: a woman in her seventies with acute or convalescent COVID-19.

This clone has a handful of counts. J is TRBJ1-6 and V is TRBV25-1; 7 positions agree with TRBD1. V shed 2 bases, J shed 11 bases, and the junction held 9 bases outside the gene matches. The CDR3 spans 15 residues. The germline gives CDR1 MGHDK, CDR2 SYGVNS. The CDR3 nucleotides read TGTGCCAGCAGTGAAAAGGGGGCATTTGGGACACCCCTCCACTTT. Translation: CASSEKGAFGTPLHF.

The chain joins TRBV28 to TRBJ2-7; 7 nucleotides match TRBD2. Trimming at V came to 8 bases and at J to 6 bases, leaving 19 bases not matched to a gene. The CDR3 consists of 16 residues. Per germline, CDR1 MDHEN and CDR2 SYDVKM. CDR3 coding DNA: TGTGCCAGCCCTCCAAACACGGGAGGTTCCCCTGGCGAGCAGTACTTC. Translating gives CASPPNTGGSPGEQYF.

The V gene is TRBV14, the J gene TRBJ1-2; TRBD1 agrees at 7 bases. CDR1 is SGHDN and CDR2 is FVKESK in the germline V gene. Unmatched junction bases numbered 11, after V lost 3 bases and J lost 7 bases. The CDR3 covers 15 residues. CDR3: CASSHVNDRVAGYTF. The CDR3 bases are TGTGCCAGCAGCCACGTAAATGACAGGGTAGCTGGCTACACCTTC.

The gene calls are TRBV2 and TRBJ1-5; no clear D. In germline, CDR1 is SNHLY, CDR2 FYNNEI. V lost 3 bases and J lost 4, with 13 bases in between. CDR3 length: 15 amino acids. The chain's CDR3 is CASSEVRITNQPQHF. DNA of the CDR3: TGTGCCAGCAGTGAGGTCAGGATAACTAATCAGCCCCAGCATTTT.

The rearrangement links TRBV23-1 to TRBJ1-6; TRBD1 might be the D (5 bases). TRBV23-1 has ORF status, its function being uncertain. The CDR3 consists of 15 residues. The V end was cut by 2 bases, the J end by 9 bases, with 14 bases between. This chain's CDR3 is CASSQPRGLPSPLHF. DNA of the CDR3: TGCGCCAGCAGTCAACCCCGGGGGTTGCCTTCACCCCTCCACTTT.